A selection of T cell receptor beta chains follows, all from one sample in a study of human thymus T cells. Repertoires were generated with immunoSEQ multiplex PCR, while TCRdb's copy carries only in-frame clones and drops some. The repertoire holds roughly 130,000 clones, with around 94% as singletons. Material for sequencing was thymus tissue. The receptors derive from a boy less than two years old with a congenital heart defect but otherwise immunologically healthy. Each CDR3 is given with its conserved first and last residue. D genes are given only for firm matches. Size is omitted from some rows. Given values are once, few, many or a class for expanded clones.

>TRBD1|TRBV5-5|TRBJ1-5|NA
CASSGGTGDSNQPQHF
TGTGCCAGCAGCGGAGGGACAGGAGATAGCAATCAGCCCCAGCATTTT
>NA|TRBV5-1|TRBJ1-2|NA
CASSAYRNRDPKRGYTF
TGCGCCAGCAGCGCCTACCGAAACAGGGACCCCAAGAGGGGCTACACCTTC
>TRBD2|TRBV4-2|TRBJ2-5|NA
CASSQEDSRGVITETQYF
TGTGCCAGCAGCCAAGAAGACTCGCGGGGGGTAATAACAGAGACCCAGTACTTC
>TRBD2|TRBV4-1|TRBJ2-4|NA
CASSHRVGRGGDKNIQYF
TGCGCCAGCAGCCACCGCGTGGGGCGGGGGGGTGACAAAAACATTCAGTACTTC
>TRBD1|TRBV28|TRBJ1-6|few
CASSLRGQDNSPLHF
TGTGCCAGCAGTTTACGAGGACAGGATAATTCACCCCTCCACTTT
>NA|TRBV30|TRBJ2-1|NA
CAWTLRVTGNEQFF
TGTGCCTGGACCCTCAGGGTAACGGGGAATGAGCAGTTCTTC
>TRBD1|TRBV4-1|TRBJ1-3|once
CASSQLRQGATGNTIYF
TGCGCCAGCAGCCAACTACGACAGGGGGCAACTGGAAACACCATATATTTT
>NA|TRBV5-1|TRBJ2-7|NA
CASSLDGLQYSYEQYF
TGCGCCAGCAGCTTGGACGGCCTCCAATACTCCTACGAGCAGTACTTC
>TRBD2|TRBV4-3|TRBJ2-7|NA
CASSLGRGTSCEQYF
TGCGCCAGCAGCCTTGGTCGAGGGACTAGCTGCGAGCAGTACTTC
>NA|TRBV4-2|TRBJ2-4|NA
CASSQRGNSRTNIQYF
TGTGCCAGCAGCCAAAGAGGCAATAGCAGGACCAACATTCAGTACTTC
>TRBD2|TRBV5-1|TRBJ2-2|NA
CASSSPPGGREGTGELFF
TGCGCCAGCAGCTCCCCCCCTGGGGGGAGGGAGGGCACCGGGGAGCTGTTTTTT
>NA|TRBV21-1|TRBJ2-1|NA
CASSPKRLLLAGVGQFF
TGTGCCAGCAGCCCTAAACGGCTACTACTAGCGGGGGTAGGACAGTTCTTC
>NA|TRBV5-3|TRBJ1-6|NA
CARNKESSYNSPLHF
TGTGCCAGAAACAAGGAGAGCTCCTATAATTCACCCCTCCACTTT
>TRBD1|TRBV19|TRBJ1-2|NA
CASSMDRAGYTF
TGTGCCAGTAGTATGGACAGGGCTGGCTACACCTTC
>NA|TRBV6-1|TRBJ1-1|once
CASSEGKNLAGSIMNTEAFF
TGTGCCAGCAGTGAGGGCAAAAATCTGGCAGGGTCTATAATGAACACTGAAGCTTTCTTT
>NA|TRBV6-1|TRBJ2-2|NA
CASSEGPVTGELFF
TGTGCCAGCAGTGAAGGTCCGGTCACCGGGGAGCTGTTTTTT